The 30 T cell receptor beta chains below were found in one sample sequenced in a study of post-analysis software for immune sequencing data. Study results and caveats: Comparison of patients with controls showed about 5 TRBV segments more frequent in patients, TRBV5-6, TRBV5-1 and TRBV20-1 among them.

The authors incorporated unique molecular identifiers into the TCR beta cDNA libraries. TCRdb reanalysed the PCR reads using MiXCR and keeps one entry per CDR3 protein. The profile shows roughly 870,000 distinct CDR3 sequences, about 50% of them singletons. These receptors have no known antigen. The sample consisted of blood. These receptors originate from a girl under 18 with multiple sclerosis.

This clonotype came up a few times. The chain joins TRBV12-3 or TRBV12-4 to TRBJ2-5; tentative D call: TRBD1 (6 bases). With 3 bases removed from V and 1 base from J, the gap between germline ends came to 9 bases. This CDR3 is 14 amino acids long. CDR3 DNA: TGTGCCAGCAGTTTCCGGACAGTCCAAGAGACCCAGTACTTC. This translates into CASSFRTVQETQYF.

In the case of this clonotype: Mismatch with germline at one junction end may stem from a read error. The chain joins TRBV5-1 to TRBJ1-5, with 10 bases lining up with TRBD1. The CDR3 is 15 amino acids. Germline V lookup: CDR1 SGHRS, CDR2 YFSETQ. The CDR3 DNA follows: TGCGCCACCAGCTTGGCCGGGACAGGGGTTCAGCCCCAGCATTTT. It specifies CATSLAGTGVQPQHF.

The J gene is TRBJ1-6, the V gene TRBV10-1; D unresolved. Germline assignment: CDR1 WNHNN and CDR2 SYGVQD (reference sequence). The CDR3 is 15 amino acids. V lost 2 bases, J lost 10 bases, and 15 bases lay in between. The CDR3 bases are TGCGCCAGCAGTGAGAAAACGGCTTGGAGATCACCCCTCCACTTT. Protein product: CASSEKTAWRSPLHF.

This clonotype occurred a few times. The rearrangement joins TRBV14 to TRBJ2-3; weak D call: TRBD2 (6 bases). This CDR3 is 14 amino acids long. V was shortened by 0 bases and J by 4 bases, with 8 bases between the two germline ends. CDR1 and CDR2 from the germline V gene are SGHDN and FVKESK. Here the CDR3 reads CASSQDLAPDTQYF. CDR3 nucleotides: TGTGCCAGCAGCCAAGATCTAGCGCCAGATACGCAGTATTTT.

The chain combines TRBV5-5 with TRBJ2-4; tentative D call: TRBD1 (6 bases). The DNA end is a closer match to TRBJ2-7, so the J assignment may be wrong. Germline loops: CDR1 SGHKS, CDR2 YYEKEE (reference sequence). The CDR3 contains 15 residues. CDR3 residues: CASSRAGTPNYEQYF. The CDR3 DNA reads TGTGCCAGCAGCCGCGCCGGGACACCGAACTACGAGCAGTACTTC.

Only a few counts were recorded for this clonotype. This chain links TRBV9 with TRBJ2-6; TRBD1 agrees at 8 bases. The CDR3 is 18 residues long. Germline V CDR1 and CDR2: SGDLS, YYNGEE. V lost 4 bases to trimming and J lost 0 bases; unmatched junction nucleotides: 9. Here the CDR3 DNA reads TGTGCCAGCAGCCCGGGGGACAGGTTCTTCTCTGGGGCCAACGTCCTGACTTTC. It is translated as CASSPGDRFFSGANVLTF.

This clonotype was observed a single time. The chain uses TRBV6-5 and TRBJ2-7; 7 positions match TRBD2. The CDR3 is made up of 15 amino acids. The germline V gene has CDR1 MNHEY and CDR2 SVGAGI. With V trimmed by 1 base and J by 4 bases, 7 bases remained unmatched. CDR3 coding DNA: TGTGCCAGCAGTTACTGGTGGGAGGGCCAGTACGAGCAGTACTTC. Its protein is CASSYWWEGQYEQYF.

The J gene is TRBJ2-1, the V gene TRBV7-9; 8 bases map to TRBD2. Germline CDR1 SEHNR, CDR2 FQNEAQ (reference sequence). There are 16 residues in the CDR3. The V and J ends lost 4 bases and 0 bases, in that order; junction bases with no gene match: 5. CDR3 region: CASSSASGGSYNEQFF. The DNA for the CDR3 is TGTGCCAGCAGCTCAGCGAGCGGGGGCTCCTACAATGAGCAGTTCTTC.

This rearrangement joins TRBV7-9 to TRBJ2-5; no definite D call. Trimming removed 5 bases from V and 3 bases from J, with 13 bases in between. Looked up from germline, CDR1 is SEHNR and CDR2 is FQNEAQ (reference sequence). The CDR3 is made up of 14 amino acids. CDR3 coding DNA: TGTGCCAGCAGCGGCCTCGGGTTTAAAGAGACCCAGTACTTC. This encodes CASSGLGFKETQYF.

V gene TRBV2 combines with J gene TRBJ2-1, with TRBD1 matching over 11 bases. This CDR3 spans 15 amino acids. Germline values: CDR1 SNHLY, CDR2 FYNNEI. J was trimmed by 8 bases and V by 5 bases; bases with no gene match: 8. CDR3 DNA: TGTGCCAGCAGTATGGACAGGGGGCGCTTATATGAGCAGTTCTTC. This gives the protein CASSMDRGRLYEQFF.

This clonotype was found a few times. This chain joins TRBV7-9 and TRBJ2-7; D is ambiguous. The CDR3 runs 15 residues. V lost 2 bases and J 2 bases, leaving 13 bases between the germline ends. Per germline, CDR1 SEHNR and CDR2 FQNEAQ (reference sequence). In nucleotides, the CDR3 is TGTGCCAGCAGCTTACTCGCCGGGCCGACCTACGAGCAGTACTTC. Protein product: CASSLLAGPTYEQYF.

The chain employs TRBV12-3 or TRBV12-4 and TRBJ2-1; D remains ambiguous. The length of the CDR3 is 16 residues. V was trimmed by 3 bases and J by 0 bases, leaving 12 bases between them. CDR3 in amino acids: CASSFAVGFSYNEQFF. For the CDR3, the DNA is TGTGCCAGCAGTTTCGCAGTCGGCTTCTCCTACAATGAGCAGTTCTTC.

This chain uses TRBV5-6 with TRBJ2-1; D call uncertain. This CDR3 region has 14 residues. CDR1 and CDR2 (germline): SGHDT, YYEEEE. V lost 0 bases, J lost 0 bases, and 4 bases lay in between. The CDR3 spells CASSLVASYNEQFF. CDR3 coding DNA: TGTGCCAGCAGCTTGGTCGCCTCCTACAATGAGCAGTTCTTC. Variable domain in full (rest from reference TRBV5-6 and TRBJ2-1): DAGVTQSPTHLIKTRGQQVTLRCSPKSGHDTVSWYQQALGQGPQFIFQYYEEEERQRGNFPDRFSGHQFPNYSSELNVNALLLGDSALYLCASSLVASYNEQFFGPGTRLTVL.

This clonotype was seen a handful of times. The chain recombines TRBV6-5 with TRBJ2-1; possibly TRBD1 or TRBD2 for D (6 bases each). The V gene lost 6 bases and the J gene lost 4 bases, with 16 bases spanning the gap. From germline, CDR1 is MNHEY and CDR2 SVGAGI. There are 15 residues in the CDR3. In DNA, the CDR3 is TGTGCCAGCAGGAGTGGGGGGCGACGTTACAATGAGCAGTTCTTC. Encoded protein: CASRSGGRRYNEQFF.

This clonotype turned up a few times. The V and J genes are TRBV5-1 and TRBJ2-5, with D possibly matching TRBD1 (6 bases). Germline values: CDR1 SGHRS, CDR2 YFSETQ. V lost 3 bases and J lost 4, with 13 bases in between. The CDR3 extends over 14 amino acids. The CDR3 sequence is CASSSEQGRETQYF. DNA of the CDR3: TGCGCCAGCAGCTCGGAACAGGGAAGAGAGACCCAGTACTTC.

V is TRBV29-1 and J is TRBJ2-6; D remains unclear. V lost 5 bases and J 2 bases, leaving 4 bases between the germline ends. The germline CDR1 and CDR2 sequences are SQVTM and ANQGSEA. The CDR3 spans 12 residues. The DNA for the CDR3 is TGCAGCGTTCGGACTGGGGCCAACGTCCTGACTTTC. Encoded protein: CSVRTGANVLTF.

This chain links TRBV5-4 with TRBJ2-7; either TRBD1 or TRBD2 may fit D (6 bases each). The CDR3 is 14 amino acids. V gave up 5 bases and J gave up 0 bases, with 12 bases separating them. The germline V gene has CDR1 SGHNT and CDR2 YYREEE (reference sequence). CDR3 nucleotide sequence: TGTGCCAGCAGGGAGGGGGGAAACTCCTACGAGCAGTACTTC. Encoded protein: CASREGGNSYEQYF.

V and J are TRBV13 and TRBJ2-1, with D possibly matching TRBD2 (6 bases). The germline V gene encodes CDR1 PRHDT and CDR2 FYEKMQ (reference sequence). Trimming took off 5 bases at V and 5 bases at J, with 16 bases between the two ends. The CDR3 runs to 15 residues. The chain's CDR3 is CASSPPASENNEQFF. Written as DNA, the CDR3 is TGTGCCAGCAGCCCCCCGGCTAGCGAGAACAATGAGCAGTTCTTC.

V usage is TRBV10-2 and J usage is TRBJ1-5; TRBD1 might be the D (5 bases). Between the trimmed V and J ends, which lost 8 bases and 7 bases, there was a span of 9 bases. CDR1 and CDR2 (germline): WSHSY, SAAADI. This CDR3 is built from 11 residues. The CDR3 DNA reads TGCGCCAGCCCCTGGGGGCAGCCCCAGCATTTT. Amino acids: CASPWGQPQHF.

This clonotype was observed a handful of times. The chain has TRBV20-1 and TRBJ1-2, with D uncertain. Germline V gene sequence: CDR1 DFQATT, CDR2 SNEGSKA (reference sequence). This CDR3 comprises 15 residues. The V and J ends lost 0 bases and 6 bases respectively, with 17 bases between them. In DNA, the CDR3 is TGCAGTGCTAGAGATCGTTTTCAGAGGACGCATGGCTACACCTTC. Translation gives CSARDRFQRTHGYTF.

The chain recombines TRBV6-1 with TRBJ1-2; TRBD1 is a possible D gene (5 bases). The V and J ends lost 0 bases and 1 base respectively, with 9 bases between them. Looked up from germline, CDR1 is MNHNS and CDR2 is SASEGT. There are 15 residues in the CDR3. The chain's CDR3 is CASSEALGGNYGYTF. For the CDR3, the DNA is TGTGCCAGCAGTGAAGCCCTCGGGGGTAACTATGGCTACACCTTC.

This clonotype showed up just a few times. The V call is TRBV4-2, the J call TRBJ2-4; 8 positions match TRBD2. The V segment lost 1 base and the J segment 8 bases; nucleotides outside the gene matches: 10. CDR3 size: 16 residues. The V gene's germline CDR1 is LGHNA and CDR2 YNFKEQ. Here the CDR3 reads CASSQGIREGPDIQYF. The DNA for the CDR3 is TGTGCCAGCAGCCAAGGGATACGGGAGGGCCCGGACATTCAGTACTTC.

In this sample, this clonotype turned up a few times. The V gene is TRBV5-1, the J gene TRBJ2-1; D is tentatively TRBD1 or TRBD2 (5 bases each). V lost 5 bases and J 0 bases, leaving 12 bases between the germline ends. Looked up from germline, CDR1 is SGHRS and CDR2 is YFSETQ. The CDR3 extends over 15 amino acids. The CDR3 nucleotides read TGCGCCAGCAGTTGGGACCTCGCCTCCTACAATGAGCAGTTCTTC. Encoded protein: CASSWDLASYNEQFF.

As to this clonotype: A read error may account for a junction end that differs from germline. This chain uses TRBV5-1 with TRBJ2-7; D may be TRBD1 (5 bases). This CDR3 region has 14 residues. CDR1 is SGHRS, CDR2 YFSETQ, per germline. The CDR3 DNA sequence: TGCGCCAGCAGTTGGGATCAGGGCCCCTACGAGAAGTACTTC. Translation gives CASSWDQGPYEKYF.

The CDR3 coding sequence is TGTGCCAGCAGCCGGGGCCCATCGGAGCAGTTCTTC. Amino acids: CASSRGPSEQFF. The V gene is TRBV5-5, the J gene TRBJ2-1; either TRBD1 or TRBD2 may fit D (5 bases each). Germline V gives CDR1 SGHKS, CDR2 YYEKEE (reference sequence). Trimming removed 4 bases from V and 10 bases from J, with 12 bases in between. The CDR3 loop spans 12 amino acids.

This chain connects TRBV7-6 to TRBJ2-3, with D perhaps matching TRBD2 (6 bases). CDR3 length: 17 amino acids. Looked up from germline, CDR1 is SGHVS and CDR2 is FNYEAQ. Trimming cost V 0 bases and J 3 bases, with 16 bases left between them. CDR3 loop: CASSLAWRGPKTDTQYF. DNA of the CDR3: TGTGCCAGCAGCTTAGCGTGGCGGGGACCTAAAACAGATACGCAGTATTTT.

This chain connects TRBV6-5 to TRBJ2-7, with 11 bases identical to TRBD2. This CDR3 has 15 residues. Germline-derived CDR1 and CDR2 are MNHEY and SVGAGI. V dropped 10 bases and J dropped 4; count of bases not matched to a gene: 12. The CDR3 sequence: CATSRWTSGLYEQYF. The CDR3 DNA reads TGTGCCACCTCTCGGTGGACTAGCGGGTTATACGAGCAGTACTTC.

The CDR3 reads CASSPMTGGYGYTF. CDR3 DNA sequence: TGCGCCAGCAGCCCCATGACAGGGGGTTATGGCTACACCTTC. This sequence joins TRBV5-1 and TRBJ1-2, with 9 bases matching TRBD1. V trimming: 4 bases; J trimming: 5 bases; junction bases outside the gene matches: 6. The CDR3 consists of 14 residues. Germline values: CDR1 SGHRS, CDR2 YFSETQ.

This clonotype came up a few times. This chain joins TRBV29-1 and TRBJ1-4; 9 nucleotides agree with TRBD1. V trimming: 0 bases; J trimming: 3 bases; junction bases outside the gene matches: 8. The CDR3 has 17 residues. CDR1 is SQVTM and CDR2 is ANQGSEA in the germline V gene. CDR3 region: CSVEDPDRGLANEKLFF. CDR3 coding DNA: TGCAGCGTTGAAGATCCGGACAGGGGTCTAGCTAATGAAAAACTGTTTTTT.

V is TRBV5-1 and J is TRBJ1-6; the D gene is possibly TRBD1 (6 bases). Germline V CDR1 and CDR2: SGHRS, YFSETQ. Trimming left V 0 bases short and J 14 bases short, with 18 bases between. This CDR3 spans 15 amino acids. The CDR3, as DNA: TGCGCCAGCAGCTTGGATGTGGGACAAAAAATGGCCCTCCACTTT. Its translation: CASSLDVGQKMALHF.